This T cell receptor (beta chain) was recovered during a study of Ad26.COV2.S vaccination and SARS-CoV-2 variants. Looking at the study overall: Enrollment placed the donor in the COV1001 Ad26.COV2.S trial arm.

Study conclusions and caveats: Spike-specific TCR breadth was greater in vaccine than placebo recipients.

The CDR3 contains 13 residues. Germline CDR1 is ENHRY and CDR2 is SYGVKD. Trimming stripped 11 bases from V and 3 bases from J, with 13 bases between. This sample's treatment: about 20 received Ad26.COV2.S at low or high dose, single or two shots; about 5 received placebo; per-sample allocation not given. Specimens were obtained on day 63 following the first vaccine or placebo injection. Libraries were prepared by immunoSEQ multiplex PCR; TCRdb keeps only in-frame clonotypes and omits some of them. The repertoire holds hundreds of thousands of clones, with around 90% as singletons. In the case of this clone: Its antigen is not known.

The origin of this receptor is a person between 18 and 60 years old who received the Ad26.COV2.S COVID-19 vaccine or a placebo. V and J are TRBV10-3 and TRBJ2-2, with D tentatively TRBD1 (6 bases). The sequencing here drew on peripheral blood, taken in a trial of Ad26.COV2.S vaccine versus placebo. The CDR3 nucleotides are TGTGCCCATCGGAGGACAGACACCGGGGAGCTGTTTTTT. Protein product: CAHRRTDTGELFF.